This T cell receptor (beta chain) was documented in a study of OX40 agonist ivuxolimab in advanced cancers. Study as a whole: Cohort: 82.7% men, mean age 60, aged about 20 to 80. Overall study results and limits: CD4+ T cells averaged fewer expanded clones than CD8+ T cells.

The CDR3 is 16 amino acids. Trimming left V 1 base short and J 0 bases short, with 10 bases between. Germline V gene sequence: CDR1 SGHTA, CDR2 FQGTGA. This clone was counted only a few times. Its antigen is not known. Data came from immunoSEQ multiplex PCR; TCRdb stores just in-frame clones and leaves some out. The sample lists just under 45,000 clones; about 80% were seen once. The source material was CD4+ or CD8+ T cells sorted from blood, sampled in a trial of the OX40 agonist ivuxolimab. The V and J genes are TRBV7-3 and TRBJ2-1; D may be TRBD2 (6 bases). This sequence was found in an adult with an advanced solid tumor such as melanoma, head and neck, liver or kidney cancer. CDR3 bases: TGTGCCAGCAGCTTAAGGCGGGGCGACTCCTACAATGAGCAGTTCTTC. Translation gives CASSLRRGDSYNEQFF.